In this sample, the clone carrying this T cell receptor beta chain turned up a few times. Since all of the isolated RNA was reverse transcribed, expressed TCRB transcripts were what got sequenced. Sequencing was performed with immunoSEQ multiplex PCR; in TCRdb, only in-frame clones are kept and a portion is missing. The sample records hundreds of thousands of clones, approximately 10% being singletons. CDR3 length: 15 amino acids. CDR1 and CDR2 (germline): LGHNA, YSLEER. Trimming took 4 bases from V and 7 from J; bases not matched to a gene: 5. This sample was included in a study of beta chain features in type 1 diabetes.

The chain couples TRBV4-3 to TRBJ2-1; 12 bases map to TRBD2. The sequence was obtained from a woman in her thirties in good health. Sequencing was carried out using naive CD4+ T cells from blood. The CDR3 region has the DNA TGCGCCAGCAGCCCGACTAGCGGGAGTTGGAATGAGCAGTTCTTC. Amino acids: CASSPTSGSWNEQFF.